The 14 T cell receptor beta chains listed next were all sequenced from one sample in a study of CD8+ T cells in alopecia areata (dated by TCRdb to the late 2010s). The treatment or condition label here, explained by the study, means: oral pan-JAK inhibitor, 5-10 mg twice daily. Preparation of the library involved the immunoSEQ multiplex PCR assay. To provide template for TCR sequencing, every sample had RNA extracted and reverse transcribed into cDNA. In its TCRdb copy, this immuneACCESS table keeps in-frame sequences only and misses some clones. Where compared with another copy, unresolved V genes explain less than half of these, and the others have no known cause. The table for this sample lists 150,000 to 200,000 clones; roughly 58% of them were counted only once. Of the sample, around 16% falls within the top ten clones. This specimen was CD4+ T cells sorted from blood, taken around week 55, from a patient treated with tofacitinib. Every receptor here comes from a human donor with alopecia areata.

The chain uses TRBV7-2 and TRBJ2-5; 8 nucleotides agree with TRBD1. This CDR3 region has 15 residues. J lost 5 bases, V lost 4 bases, and 9 bases had no gene match. The germline CDR1 and CDR2 sequences are SGHTA and FQGNSA. Here the CDR3 reads CASSSRTGSGETQYF. The CDR3 nucleotides read TGTGCCAGCAGCTCCCGGACAGGGTCGGGTGAGACCCAGTACTTC. Together with reference TRBV7-2 and TRBJ2-5, the CDR3 gives the full variable domain: GAGVSQSPSNKVTEKGKDVELRCDPISGHTALYWYRQSLGQGLEFLIYFQGNSAPDKSGLPSDRFSAERTGGSVSTLTIQRTQQEDSAVYLCASSSRTGSGETQYFGPGTRLLVL.

This clone showed up just a few times. The chain is built from TRBV5-1 and TRBJ1-1; D ambiguous. Trimming removed 2 bases at V and 1 base at J, with 9 bases between. The germline gives CDR1 SGHRS, CDR2 YFSETQ. The CDR3 is 14 residues long. DNA of the CDR3: TGCGCCAGCAGCTTATCCCAGCGGAACACTGAAGCTTTCTTT. Translated, it gives CASSLSQRNTEAFF.

The chain uses TRBV6-1 and TRBJ2-7; D possibly corresponds to TRBD1 (6 bases). Germline values: CDR1 MNHNS, CDR2 SASEGT. The V and J ends lost 8 bases and 4 bases respectively, with 21 bases between them. The CDR3 is 15 residues long. The CDR3 region is CASQTGAGVGYEQYF. The CDR3 bases are TGTGCCAGCCAGACAGGTGCCGGGGTGGGGTACGAGCAGTACTTC.

CDR3 loop: CASSEYRDRIQETQYF. In nucleotides, the CDR3 is TGTGCCAGCAGTGAATATCGGGACAGGATACAAGAGACCCAGTACTTC. This sequence joins TRBV2 and TRBJ2-5, with TRBD1 matching 8 bases. Germline assignment: CDR1 SNHLY and CDR2 FYNNEI. CDR3 length: 16 amino acids. The V gene end was trimmed by 2 bases and the J gene end by 2 bases; junction bases not matched to a gene: 7.

This clone was picked up a small number of times. The V gene is TRBV5-1, the J gene TRBJ2-5; tentative D call: TRBD1 (6 bases). From germline, CDR1 is SGHRS and CDR2 YFSETQ. The CDR3 consists of 14 residues. Trimming shortened V by 3 bases and J by 2 bases, and 11 bases separated the two germline ends. This chain's CDR3 is CASSSDRLQETQYF. The CDR3 bases are TGCGCCAGCAGCTCGGACAGACTTCAAGAGACCCAGTACTTC.

The chain joins TRBV27 to TRBJ1-2, with D unresolved. CDR1 and CDR2 from the germline V gene are MNHEY and SMNVEV (reference sequence). The CDR3 is made up of 15 amino acids. Trimming pared 5 bases from V and 6 bases from J, leaving 19 bases between. The DNA for the CDR3 is TGTGCCAGCAGTCTTTGGGCAGCAGCTTCAGATGGCTACACCTTC. Translation gives CASSLWAAASDGYTF.

This chain uses TRBV29-1 with TRBJ2-7; no definite D call. The V and J ends lost 4 bases and 2 bases respectively, with 9 bases between them. The germline gives CDR1 SQVTM, CDR2 ANQGSEA. The CDR3 length is 12 residues. CDR3: CSVAGLAYEQYF. As DNA, the CDR3 is TGCAGCGTTGCCGGCCTAGCCTACGAGCAGTACTTC.

J is TRBJ1-4 and V is TRBV10-3; D gene uncertain. CDR1 and CDR2 from the germline V gene are ENHRY and SYGVKD. The CDR3 loop spans 14 amino acids. V was shortened by 6 bases and J by 7 bases, with 15 bases between the two germline ends. In DNA, the CDR3 is TGTGCCATCAGCCAGGAGAGGTCGGGTGAAAAACTGTTTTTT. Translation: CAISQERSGEKLFF.

The V call is TRBV4-1, the J call TRBJ2-1; the match to TRBD2 covers 9 bases. The germline V gene has CDR1 MGHRA and CDR2 YSYEKL. The CDR3 consists of 18 residues. V lost 1 base and J lost 0; bases outside the gene matches: 7. CDR3 protein: CASSQVLAGPSSYNEQFF. DNA for the CDR3: TGCGCCAGCAGCCAAGTTCTAGCGGGGCCGAGCTCCTACAATGAGCAGTTCTTC.

The chain uses TRBV6-5 and TRBJ1-2; maybe TRBD1 (6 bases). Deletions cut 6 bases from V and 3 bases from J, with 14 bases between. Germline CDR1 reads MNHEY; CDR2 reads SVGAGI. There are 14 residues in the CDR3. The CDR3 loop is CASSSFRQDYGYTF. In DNA form, the CDR3 reads TGTGCCAGCAGCTCCTTCCGACAGGACTATGGCTACACCTTC.

The chain joins TRBV29-1 to TRBJ2-7, with TRBD1 matching 10 bases. The CDR3 sequence is 19 residues long. The germline V gene has CDR1 SQVTM and CDR2 ANQGSEA. V lost 4 bases and J lost 1; bases outside the gene matches: 19. CDR3 residues: CSVAARTGGRGIGSYEQYF. CDR3 coding DNA: TGCAGCGTTGCGGCTCGGACAGGGGGTAGAGGGATCGGATCCTACGAGCAGTACTTC.

This clone has only one observation. This sequence joins TRBV6-5 and TRBJ1-2; D is unclear. The CDR3 covers 15 residues. CDR1 is MNHEY, CDR2 SVGAGI, per germline. The V and J ends lost 4 bases and 6 bases respectively, with 18 bases between them. For the CDR3, the DNA is TGTGCCAGCAGTTCCAACTTTGCGACGGGCCATGGCTACACCTTC. This sequence encodes CASSSNFATGHGYTF.

This clone was observed a single time. This chain links TRBV6-1 with TRBJ2-7, with TRBD1 matching 11 bases. This CDR3 region has 15 residues. Germline V gene data show CDR1 as MNHNS and CDR2 as SASEGT. V was clipped by 6 bases and J by 2 bases; unmatched bases: 6. The CDR3 nucleotides are TGTGCCAGCAGAAGGACAGGGGGCGATGCCTACGAGCAGTACTTC. Amino acids: CASRRTGGDAYEQYF.

The V and J genes are TRBV7-2 and TRBJ2-2; the D gene is possibly TRBD1 (5 bases). The germline gives CDR1 SGHTA, CDR2 FQGNSA. The length of the CDR3 is 15 residues. V gave up 1 base and J gave up 2 bases, with 8 bases separating them. The CDR3 nucleotides are TGTGCCAGCAGCTTAGGGACACGTAACACCGGGGAGCTGTTTTTT. It codes for CASSLGTRNTGELFF.